This TCR beta chain was sequenced during a study of post-analysis software for immune sequencing data. Overall study: Relapsing-remitting, secondary progressive and progressive-relapsing multiple sclerosis were all included among the disease courses. Study-wide results and limits: Controls had lower frequencies than patients of 4 or 5 TRBV segments, which included TRBV5-6, TRBV5-1 and TRBV20-1. With F measure, samples from one preparation batch clustered together strongly. Multiple sclerosis patients had significantly lower normalized Chao1 diversity than controls.

cDNA libraries of TCR beta carried unique molecular identifiers. cDNA molecules numbering around 500,000 came from approximately 1 to 10 million T cells. Via MiXCR, TCRdb re-called the PCR reads, giving one row per CDR3 protein. The sample carries 350,000 to 500,000 distinct CDR3 sequences, 30% to 45% recorded once. A note on this clonotype: Its specificity is not known.

CDR3 length: 12 residues. CDR1 SQVTM and CDR2 ANQGSEA come from the germline V gene. V was pared by 7 bases and J by 7 bases, with 8 bases of the junction left unmatched. Sequenced input: blood. This chain connects TRBV29-1 to TRBJ2-7; 9 bases align to TRBD1. This receptor was taken from a girl aged 2 to 9 with multiple sclerosis. The CDR3 here is CSGGSGTGEQYF. CDR3 DNA: TGCAGCGGTGGTTCCGGGACAGGGGAGCAGTACTTC.